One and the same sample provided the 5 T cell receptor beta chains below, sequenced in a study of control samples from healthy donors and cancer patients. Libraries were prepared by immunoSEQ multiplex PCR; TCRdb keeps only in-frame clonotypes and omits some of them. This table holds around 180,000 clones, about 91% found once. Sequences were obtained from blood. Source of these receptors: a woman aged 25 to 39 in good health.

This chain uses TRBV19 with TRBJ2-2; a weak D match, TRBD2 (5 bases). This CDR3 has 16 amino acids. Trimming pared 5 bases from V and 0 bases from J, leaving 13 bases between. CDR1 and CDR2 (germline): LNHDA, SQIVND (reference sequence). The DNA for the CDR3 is TGTGCCAGTAGTCGACGTGCGGGCTCGAACACCGGGGAGCTGTTTTTT. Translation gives CASSRRAGSNTGELFF.

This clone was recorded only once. The CDR3 here is CASSTRTGGGSPLHF. In DNA form, the CDR3 reads TGTGCCAGTAGTACTCGGACAGGGGGCGGTTCACCCCTCCACTTT. The J gene is TRBJ1-6, the V gene TRBV19; 11 bases align to TRBD1. The V gene's germline CDR1 is LNHDA and CDR2 SQIVND (reference sequence). The CDR3 spans 15 residues. V shed 4 bases and J 9 bases; nucleotides not matched to a gene: 5. Supplemented by reference TRBV19 and TRBJ1-6, the full variable domain reads DGGITQSPKYLFRKEGQNVTLSCEQNLNHDAMYWYRQDPGQGLRLIYYSQIVNDFQKGDIAEGYSVSREKKESFPLTVTSAQKNPTAFYLCASSTRTGGGSPLHFGNGTRLTVT.

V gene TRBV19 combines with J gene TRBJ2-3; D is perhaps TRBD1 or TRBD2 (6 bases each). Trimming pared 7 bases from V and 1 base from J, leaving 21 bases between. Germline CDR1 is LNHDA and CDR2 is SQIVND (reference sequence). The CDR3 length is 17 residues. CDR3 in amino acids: CASNIGGGGIRTDTQYF. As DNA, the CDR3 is TGTGCCAGTAACATAGGAGGGGGAGGAATCCGCACAGATACGCAGTATTTT.

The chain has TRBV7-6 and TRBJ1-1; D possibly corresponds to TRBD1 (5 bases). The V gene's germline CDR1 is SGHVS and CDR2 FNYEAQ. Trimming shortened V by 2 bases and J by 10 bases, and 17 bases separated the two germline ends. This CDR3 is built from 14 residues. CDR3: CASSLTGEGIGAFF. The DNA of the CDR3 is TGTGCCAGCAGCTTAACCGGAGAGGGGATTGGAGCTTTCTTT.

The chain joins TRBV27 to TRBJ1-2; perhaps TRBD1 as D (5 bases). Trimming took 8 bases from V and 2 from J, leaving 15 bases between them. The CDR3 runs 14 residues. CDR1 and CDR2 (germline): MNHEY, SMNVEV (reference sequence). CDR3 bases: TGTGCCAGCCGCCCACTCAGGGAGAACTATGGCTACACCTTC. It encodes CASRPLRENYGYTF.